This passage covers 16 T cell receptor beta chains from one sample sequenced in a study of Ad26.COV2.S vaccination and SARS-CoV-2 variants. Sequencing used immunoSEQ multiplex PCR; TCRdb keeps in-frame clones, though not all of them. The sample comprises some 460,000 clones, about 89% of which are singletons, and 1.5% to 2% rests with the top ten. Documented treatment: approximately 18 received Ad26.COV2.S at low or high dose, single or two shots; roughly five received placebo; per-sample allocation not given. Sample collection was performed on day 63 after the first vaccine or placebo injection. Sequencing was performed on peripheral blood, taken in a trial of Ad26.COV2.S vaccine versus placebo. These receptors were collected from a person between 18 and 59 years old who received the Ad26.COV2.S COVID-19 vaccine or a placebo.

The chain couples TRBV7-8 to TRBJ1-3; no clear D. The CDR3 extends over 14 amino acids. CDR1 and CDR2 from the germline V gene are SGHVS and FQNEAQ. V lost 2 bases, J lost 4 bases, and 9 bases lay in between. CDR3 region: CASSLTAGGNTIYF. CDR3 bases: TGTGCCAGCAGCTTAACGGCCGGAGGAAACACCATATATTTT.

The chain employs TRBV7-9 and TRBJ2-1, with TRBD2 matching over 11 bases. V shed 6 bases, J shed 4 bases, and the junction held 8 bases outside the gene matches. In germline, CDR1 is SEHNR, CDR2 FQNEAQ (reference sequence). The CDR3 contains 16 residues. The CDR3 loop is CASSFLGTSGYNEQFF. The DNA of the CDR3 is TGTGCCAGCAGTTTCCTAGGGACTAGCGGATACAATGAGCAGTTCTTC. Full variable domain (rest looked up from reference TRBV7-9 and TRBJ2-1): DTGVSQNPRHKITKRGQNVTFRCDPISEHNRLYWYRQTLGQGPEFLTYFQNEAQLEKSRLLSDRFSAERPKGSFSTLEIQRTEQGDSAMYLCASSFLGTSGYNEQFFGPGTRLTVL.

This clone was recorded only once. CDR3 residues: CASSNAGQAKNIQYF. CDR3 bases: TGTGCCAGCTCCAATGCGGGACAGGCCAAAAACATTCAGTACTTC. This chain joins TRBV18 and TRBJ2-4; a weak D match, TRBD1 (7 bases). Between the trimmed V and J ends, which lost 6 bases and 1 base, there was a span of 13 bases. This CDR3 region has 15 residues. The germline V gene encodes CDR1 KGHSH and CDR2 LQKENI.

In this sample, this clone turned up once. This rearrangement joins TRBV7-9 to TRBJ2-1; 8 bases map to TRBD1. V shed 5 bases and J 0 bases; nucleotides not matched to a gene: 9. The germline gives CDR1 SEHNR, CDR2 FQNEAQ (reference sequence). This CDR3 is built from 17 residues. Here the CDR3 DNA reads TGTGCCAGCAGCCCGGGACAGGAAACTCACTCCTACAATGAGCAGTTCTTC. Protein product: CASSPGQETHSYNEQFF.

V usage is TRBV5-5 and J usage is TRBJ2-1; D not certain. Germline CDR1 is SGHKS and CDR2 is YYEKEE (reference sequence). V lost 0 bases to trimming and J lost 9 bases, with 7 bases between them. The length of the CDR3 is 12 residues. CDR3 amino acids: CASSLAGPEQFF. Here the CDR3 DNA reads TGTGCCAGCAGCTTGGCCGGGCCTGAGCAGTTCTTC.

The CDR3, as DNA: TGTGCCACCCAAGGAGGACAGGGGGACGGAACTAATGAAAAACTGTTTTTT. It translates to CATQGGQGDGTNEKLFF. The chain recombines TRBV2 with TRBJ1-4, with 10 bases lining up with TRBD1. The CDR3 loop spans 17 amino acids. Per germline, CDR1 SNHLY and CDR2 FYNNEI. The junction had 12 bases not matched to a gene; V was cut back by 10 bases and J by 1 base. Based on the CDR3 plus reference TRBV2 and TRBJ1-4, the full variable domain is EPEVTQTPSHQVTQMGQEVILRCVPISNHLYFYWYRQILGQKVEFLVSFYNNEISEKSEIFDDQFSVERPDGSNFTLKIRSTKLEDSAMYFCATQGGQGDGTNEKLFFGSGTQLSVL.

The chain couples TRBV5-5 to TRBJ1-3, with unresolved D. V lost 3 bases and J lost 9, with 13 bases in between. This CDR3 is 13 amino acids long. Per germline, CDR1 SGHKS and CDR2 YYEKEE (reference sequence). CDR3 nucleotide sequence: TGTGCCAGCAGCTATATTCCGACGGGCACCATATATTTT. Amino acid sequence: CASSYIPTGTIYF.

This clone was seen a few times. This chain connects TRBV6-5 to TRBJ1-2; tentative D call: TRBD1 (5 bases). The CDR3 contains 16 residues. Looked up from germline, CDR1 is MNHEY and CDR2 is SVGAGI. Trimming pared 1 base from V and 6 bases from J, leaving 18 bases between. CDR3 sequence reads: CASSYYAGRPVDGYTF. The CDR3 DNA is TGTGCCAGCAGTTACTATGCGGGACGCCCTGTGGATGGCTACACCTTC.

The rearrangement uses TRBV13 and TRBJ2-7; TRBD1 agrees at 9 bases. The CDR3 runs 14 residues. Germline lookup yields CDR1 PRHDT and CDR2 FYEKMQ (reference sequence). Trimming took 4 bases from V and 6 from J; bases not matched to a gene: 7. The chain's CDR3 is CASSYGQGNFEQYF. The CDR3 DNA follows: TGTGCCAGCAGCTATGGACAGGGGAATTTCGAGCAGTACTTC.

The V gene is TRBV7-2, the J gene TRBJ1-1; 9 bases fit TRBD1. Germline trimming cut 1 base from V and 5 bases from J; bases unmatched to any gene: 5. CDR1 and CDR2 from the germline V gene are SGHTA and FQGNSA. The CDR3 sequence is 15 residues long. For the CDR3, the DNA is TGTGCCAGCAGCTTAGTGGGACAGGGTACAACTGAAGCTTTCTTT. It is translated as CASSLVGQGTTEAFF.

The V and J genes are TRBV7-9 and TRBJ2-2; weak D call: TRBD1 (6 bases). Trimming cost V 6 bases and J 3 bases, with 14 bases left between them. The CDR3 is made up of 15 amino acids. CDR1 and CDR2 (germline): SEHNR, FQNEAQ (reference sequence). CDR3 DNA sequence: TGTGCCAGCAGGCTTCAGGGGTTCGACACCGGGGAGCTGTTTTTT. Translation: CASRLQGFDTGELFF.

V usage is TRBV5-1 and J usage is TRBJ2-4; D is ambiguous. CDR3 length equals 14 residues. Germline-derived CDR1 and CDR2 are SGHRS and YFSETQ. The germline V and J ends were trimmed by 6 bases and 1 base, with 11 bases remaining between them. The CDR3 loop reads CASTHDVAKNIQYF. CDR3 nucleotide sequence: TGCGCCAGCACCCACGACGTCGCCAAAAACATTCAGTACTTC.

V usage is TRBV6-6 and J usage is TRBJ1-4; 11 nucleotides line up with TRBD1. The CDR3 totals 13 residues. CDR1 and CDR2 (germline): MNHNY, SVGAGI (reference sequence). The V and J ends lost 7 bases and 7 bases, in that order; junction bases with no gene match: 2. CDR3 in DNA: TGTGCCAGCATAGGGACAGGGGGTGAAAAACTGTTTTTT. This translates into CASIGTGGEKLFF.

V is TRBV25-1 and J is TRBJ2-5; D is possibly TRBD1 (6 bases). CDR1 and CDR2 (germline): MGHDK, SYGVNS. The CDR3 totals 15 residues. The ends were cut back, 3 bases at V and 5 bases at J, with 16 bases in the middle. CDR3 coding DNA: TGTGCCAGCAGTGAGTCGAAGGGGGTTCCTGAGACCCAGTACTTC. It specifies CASSESKGVPETQYF.

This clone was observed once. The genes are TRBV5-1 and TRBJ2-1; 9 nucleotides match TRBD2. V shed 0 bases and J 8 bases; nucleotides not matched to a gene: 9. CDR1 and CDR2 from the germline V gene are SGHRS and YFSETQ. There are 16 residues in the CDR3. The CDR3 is CASSLEGGLALDEQFF. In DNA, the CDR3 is TGCGCCAGCAGCTTGGAAGGGGGACTAGCACTCGATGAGCAGTTCTTC.

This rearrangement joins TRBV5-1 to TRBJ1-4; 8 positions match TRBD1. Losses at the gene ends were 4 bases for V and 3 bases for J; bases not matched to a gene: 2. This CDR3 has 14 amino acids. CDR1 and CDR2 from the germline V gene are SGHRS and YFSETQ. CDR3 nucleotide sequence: TGCGCCAGCAGCCGACAGGGGCCTAATGAAAAACTGTTTTTT. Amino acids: CASSRQGPNEKLFF.